This T cell receptor beta chain emerged from a study of blood T cell repertoires in COVID-19. Study details: Acute and convalescent COVID-19 specimens originated in the United States, Italy and Spain. PBMCs, B-cell-depleted T cells, or T cells were the source of the cDNA or gDNA that made up the material.

The repertoire was sequenced with immunoSEQ multiplex PCR; TCRdb's copy has only in-frame clones and lacks some. The sample yields 300,000 to 400,000 clones, approximately 90% seen once. The CDR3 sequence is 14 residues long. Germline lookup yields CDR1 LNHDA and CDR2 SQIVND (reference sequence). V lost 5 bases, J lost 5 bases, and 7 bases stayed unmatched. The TCR originated in a man in his thirties or forties with COVID-19, enrolled during active disease. The V call is TRBV19, the J call TRBJ2-7; 9 nucleotides align to TRBD1. Sequencing used peripheral blood. The CDR3 nucleotides are TGTGCCAGTAGTCAATCAGACAGGGGGGACGAGCAGTACTTC. Encoded protein: CASSQSDRGDEQYF.